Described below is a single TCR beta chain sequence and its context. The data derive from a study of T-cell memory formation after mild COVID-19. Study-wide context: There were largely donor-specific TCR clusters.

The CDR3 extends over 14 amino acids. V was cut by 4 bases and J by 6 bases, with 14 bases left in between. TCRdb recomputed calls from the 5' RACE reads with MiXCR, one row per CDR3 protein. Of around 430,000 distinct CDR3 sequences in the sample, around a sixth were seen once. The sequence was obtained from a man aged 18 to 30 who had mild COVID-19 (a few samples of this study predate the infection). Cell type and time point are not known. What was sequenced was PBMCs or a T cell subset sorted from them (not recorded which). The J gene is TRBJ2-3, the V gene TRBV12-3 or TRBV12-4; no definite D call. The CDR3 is CASSSPHLQDTQYF. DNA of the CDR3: TGTGCCAGCAGTTCCCCCCATCTCCAGGATACGCAGTATTTT.